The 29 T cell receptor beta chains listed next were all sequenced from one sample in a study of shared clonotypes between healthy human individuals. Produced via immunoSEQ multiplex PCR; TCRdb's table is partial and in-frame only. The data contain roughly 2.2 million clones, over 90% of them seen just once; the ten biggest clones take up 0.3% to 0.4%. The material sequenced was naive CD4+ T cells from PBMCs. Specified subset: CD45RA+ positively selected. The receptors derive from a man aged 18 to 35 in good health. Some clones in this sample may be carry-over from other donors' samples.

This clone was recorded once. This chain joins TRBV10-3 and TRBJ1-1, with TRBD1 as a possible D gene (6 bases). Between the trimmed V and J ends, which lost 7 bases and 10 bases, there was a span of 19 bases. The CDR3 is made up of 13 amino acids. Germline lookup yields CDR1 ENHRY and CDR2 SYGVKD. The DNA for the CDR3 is TGTGCCATCAAAGGGACACCGGATGAACGAGCTTTCTTT. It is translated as CAIKGTPDERAFF.

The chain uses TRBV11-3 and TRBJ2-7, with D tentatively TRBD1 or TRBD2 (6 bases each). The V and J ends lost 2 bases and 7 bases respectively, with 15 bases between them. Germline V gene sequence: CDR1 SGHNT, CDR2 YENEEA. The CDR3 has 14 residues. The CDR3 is CASSLRGGLGEQYF. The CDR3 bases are TGTGCCAGCAGCTTACGAGGGGGGCTGGGAGAGCAGTACTTC.

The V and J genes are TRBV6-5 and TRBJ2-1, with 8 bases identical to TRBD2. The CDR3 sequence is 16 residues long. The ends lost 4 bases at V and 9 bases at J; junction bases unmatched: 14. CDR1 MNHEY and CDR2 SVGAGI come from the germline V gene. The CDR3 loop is CASSSTSGPSYSEQFF. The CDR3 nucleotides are TGTGCCAGCAGTTCTACTAGCGGTCCCTCGTATAGTGAGCAGTTCTTC.

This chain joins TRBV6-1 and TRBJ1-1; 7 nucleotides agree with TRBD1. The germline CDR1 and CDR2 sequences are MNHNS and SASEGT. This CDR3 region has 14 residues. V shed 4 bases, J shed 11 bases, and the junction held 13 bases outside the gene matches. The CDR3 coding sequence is TGTGCCAGCAGTGCAAACTGGGACAGCCCGTGGGCTTTCTTT. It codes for CASSANWDSPWAFF.

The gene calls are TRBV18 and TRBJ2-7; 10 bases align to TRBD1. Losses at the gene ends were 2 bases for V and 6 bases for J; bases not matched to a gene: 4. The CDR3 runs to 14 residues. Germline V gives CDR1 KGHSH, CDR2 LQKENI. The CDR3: CASSPRTGGSEQYF. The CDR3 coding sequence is TGTGCCAGCTCACCAAGGACAGGGGGATCCGAGCAGTACTTC.

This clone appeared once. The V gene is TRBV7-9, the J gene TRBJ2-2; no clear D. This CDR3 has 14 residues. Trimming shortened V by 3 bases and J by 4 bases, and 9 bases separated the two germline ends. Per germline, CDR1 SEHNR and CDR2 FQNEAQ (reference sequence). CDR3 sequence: CASSLQPPTGELFF. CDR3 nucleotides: TGTGCCAGCAGCTTGCAGCCGCCCACCGGGGAGCTGTTTTTT. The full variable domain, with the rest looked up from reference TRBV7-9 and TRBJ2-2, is DTGVSQNPRHKITKRGQNVTFRCDPISEHNRLYWYRQTLGQGPEFLTYFQNEAQLEKSRLLSDRFSAERPKGSFSTLEIQRTEQGDSAMYLCASSLQPPTGELFFGEGSRLTVL.

CDR3 sequence: CASSQDNQPQHF. The CDR3 region has the DNA TGTGCCAGCAGCCAGGATAATCAGCCCCAGCATTTT. The genes are TRBV4-2 and TRBJ1-5; D gene ambiguous. The V and J ends lost 3 bases and 4 bases respectively, with 4 bases between them. Looked up from germline, CDR1 is LGHNA and CDR2 is YNFKEQ. The CDR3 is 12 amino acids.

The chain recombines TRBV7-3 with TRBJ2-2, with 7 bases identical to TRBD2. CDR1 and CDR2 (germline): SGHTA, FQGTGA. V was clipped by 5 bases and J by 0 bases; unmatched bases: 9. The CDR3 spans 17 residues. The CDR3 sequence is CASSLRWGGANTGELFF. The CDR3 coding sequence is TGTGCCAGCAGCCTCCGGTGGGGGGGTGCGAACACCGGGGAGCTGTTTTTT.

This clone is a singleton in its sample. In nucleotides, the CDR3 is TGTGCCAGCAGTTTAGGAGCCCTCCAGTTCTATGGCTACACCTTC. This encodes CASSLGALQFYGYTF. V gene TRBV28 combines with J gene TRBJ1-2; D is undetermined. Germline V CDR1 and CDR2: MDHEN, SYDVKM. There are 15 residues in the CDR3. V dropped 2 bases and J dropped 4 bases, with 14 bases sitting between them.

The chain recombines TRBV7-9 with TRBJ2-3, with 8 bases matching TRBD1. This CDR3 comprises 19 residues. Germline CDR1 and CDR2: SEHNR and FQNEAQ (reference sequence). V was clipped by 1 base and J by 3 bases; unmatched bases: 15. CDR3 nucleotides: TGTGCCAGCAGCTTAGAAGTCTTAGGGCCAGGGGGCTTTACAGATACGCAGTATTTT. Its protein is CASSLEVLGPGGFTDTQYF.

CDR3 DNA: TGTGCCAGCAGCGTTAGTAGCCTACTAACCGGGGAGCTGTTTTTT. Its translation: CASSVSSLLTGELFF. This sequence joins TRBV9 and TRBJ2-2; no clear D. The CDR3 totals 15 residues. With 2 bases removed from V and 5 bases from J, the gap between germline ends came to 13 bases. Germline CDR1 reads SGDLS; CDR2 reads YYNGEE. Supplemented by reference TRBV9 and TRBJ2-2, the full variable domain reads DSGVTQTPKHLITATGQRVTLRCSPRSGDLSVYWYQQSLDQGLQFLIQYYNGEERAKGNILERFSAQQFPDLHSELNLSSLELGDSALYFCASSVSSLLTGELFFGEGSRLTVL.

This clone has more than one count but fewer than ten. The CDR3 is CSVETTGQNTEAFF. CDR3 sequence (DNA): TGCAGCGTCGAAACTACAGGCCAGAACACTGAAGCTTTCTTT. The chain has TRBV29-1 and TRBJ1-1, with D maybe TRBD1 (5 bases). Germline V gene data show CDR1 as SQVTM and CDR2 as ANQGSEA. CDR3 length equals 14 residues. Trimming removed 6 bases from V and 1 base from J, with 15 bases in between.

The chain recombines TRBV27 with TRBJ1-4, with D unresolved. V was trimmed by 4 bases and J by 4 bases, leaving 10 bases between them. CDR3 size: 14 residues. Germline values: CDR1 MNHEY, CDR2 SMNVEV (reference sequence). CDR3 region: CASSSSHLNEKLFF. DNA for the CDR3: TGTGCCAGCAGTTCATCCCACCTTAATGAAAAACTGTTTTTT.

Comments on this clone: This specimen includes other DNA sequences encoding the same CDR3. The CDR3 nucleotides read TGTGCCAGCAGCCCGACAGGAACCTACGAGCAGTACTTC. Translation: CASSPTGTYEQYF. The chain employs TRBV28 and TRBJ2-7; a possible D gene is TRBD1 (6 bases). Deletions cut 6 bases from V and 2 bases from J, with 11 bases between. The CDR3 is made up of 13 amino acids. Looked up from germline, CDR1 is MDHEN and CDR2 is SYDVKM.

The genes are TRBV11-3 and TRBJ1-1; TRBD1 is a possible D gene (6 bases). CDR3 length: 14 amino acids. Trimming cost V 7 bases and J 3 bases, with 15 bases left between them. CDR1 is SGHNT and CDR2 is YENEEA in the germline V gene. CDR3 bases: TGTGCCAGCAAGCTTGGGGGCTCGGACACTGAAGCTTTCTTT. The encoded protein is CASKLGGSDTEAFF.

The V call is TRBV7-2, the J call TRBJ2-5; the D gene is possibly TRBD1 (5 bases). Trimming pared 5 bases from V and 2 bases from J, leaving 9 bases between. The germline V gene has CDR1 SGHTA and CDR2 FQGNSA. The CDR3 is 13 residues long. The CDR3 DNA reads TGTGCCAGCAGCCGGACACCTCAAGAGACCCAGTACTTC. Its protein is CASSRTPQETQYF.

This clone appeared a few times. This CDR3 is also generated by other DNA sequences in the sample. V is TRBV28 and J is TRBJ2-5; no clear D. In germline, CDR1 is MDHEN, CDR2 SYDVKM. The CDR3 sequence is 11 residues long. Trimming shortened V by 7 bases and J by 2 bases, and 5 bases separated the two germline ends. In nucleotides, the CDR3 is TGTGCCAGCACCGATCAAGAGACCCAGTACTTC. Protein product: CASTDQETQYF.

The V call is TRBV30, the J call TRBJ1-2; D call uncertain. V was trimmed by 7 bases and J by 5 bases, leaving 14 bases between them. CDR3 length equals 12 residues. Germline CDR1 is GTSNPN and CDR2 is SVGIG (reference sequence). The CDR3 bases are TGTGCCTCATTTGACGGCAATTATGGCTACACCTTC. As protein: CASFDGNYGYTF.

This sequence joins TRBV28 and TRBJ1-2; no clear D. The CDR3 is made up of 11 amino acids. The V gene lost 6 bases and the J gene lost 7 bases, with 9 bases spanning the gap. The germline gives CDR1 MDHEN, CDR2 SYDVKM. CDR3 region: CASSRTVGYTF. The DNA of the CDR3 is TGTGCCAGCAGCAGGACCGTTGGCTACACCTTC.

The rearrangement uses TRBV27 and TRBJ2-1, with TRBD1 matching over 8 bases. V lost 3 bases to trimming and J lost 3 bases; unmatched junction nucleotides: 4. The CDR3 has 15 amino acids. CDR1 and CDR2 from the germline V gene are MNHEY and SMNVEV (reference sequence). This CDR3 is CASSFGTGIYNEQFF. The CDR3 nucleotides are TGTGCCAGCAGTTTTGGGACAGGAATCTACAATGAGCAGTTCTTC.

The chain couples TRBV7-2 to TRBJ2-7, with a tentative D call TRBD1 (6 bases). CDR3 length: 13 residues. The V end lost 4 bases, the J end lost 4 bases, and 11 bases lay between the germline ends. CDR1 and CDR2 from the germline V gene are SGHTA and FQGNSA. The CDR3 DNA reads TGTGCCAGCAGCTACCGAACAGGGTACGAGCAGTACTTC. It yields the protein CASSYRTGYEQYF.

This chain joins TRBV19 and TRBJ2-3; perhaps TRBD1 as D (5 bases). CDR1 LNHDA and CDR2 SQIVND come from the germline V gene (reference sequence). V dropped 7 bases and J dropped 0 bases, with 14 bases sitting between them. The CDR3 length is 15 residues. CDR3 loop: CASKPVRASTDTQYF. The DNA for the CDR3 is TGTGCCAGTAAGCCCGTCAGGGCTAGCACAGATACGCAGTATTTT. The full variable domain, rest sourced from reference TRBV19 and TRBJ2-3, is DGGITQSPKYLFRKEGQNVTLSCEQNLNHDAMYWYRQDPGQGLRLIYYSQIVNDFQKGDIAEGYSVSREKKESFPLTVTSAQKNPTAFYLCASKPVRASTDTQYFGPGTRLTVL.

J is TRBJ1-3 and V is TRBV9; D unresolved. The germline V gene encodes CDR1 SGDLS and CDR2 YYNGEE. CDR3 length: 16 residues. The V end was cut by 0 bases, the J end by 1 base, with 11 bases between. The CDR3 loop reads CASSVAQVVSGNTIYF. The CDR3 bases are TGTGCCAGCAGCGTAGCCCAGGTTGTTTCTGGAAACACCATATATTTT.

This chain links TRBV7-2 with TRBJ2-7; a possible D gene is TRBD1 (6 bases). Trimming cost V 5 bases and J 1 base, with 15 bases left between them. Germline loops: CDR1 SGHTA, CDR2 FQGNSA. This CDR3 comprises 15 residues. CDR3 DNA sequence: TGTGCCAGCAGCGCTCAACAGGGTTGGTCCTACGAGCAGTACTTC. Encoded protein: CASSAQQGWSYEQYF. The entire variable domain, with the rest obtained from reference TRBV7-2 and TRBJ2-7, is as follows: GAGVSQSPSNKVTEKGKDVELRCDPISGHTALYWYRQSLGQGLEFLIYFQGNSAPDKSGLPSDRFSAERTGGSVSTLTIQRTQQEDSAVYLCASSAQQGWSYEQYFGPGTRLTVT.

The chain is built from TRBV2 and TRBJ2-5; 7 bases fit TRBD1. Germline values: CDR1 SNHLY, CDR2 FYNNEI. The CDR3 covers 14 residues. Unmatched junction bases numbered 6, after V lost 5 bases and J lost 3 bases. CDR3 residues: CASSKTGPEETQYF. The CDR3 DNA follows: TGTGCCAGCAGTAAGACAGGGCCAGAAGAGACCCAGTACTTC.

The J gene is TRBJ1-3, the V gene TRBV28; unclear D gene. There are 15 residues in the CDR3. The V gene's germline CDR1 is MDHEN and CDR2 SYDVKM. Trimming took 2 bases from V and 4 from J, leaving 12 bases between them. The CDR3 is CASSLTLLGGNTIYF. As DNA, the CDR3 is TGTGCCAGCAGTTTAACCCTCCTGGGGGGAAACACCATATATTTT.

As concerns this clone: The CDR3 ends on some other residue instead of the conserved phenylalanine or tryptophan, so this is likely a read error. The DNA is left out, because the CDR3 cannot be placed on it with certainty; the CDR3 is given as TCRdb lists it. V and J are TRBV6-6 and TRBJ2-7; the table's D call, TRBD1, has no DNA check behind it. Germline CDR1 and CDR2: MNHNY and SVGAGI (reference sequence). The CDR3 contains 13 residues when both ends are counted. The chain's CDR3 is CASSSSEQGPLLG.

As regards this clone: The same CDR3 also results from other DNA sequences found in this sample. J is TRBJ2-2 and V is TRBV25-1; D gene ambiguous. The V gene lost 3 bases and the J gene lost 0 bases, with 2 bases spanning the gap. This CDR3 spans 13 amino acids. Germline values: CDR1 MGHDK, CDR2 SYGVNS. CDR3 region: CASSDTNTGELFF. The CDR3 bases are TGTGCCAGCAGTGATACGAACACCGGGGAGCTGTTTTTT. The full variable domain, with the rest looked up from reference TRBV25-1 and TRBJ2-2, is EADIYQTPRYLVIGTGKKITLECSQTMGHDKMYWYQQDPGMELHLIHYSYGVNSTEKGDLSSESTVSRIRTEHFPLTLESARPSHTSQYLCASSDTNTGELFFGEGSRLTVL.

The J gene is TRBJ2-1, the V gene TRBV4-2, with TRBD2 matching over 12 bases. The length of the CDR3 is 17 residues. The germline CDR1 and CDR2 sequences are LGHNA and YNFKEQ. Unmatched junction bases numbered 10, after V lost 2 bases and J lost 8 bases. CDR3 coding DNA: TGTGCCAGCAGCCAACTCACTAGCGGGAGGCGAGTCGATGAGCAGTTCTTC. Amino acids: CASSQLTSGRRVDEQFF.